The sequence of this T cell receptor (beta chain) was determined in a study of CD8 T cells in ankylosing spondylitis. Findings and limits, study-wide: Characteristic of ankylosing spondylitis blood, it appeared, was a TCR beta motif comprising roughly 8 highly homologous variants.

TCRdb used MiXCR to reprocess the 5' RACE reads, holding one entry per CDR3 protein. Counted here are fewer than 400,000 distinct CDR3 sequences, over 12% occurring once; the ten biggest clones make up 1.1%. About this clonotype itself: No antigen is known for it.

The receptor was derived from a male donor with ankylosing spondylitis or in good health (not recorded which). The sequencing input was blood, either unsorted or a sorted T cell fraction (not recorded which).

The CDR3 spells CASSHRPSPTDTQYF. The CDR3 coding sequence is TGTGCCAGCAGCCACCGGCCCTCCCCCACAGATACGCAGTATTTT. The J gene is TRBJ2-3, the V gene TRBV7-8; D remains unclear. Trimming shortened V by 5 bases and J by 2 bases, and 14 bases separated the two germline ends. This CDR3 comprises 15 residues. CDR1 SGHVS and CDR2 FQNEAQ come from the germline V gene.